These 17 T cell receptor beta chains share one sample of origin, sequenced in a study of shared clonotypes between healthy human individuals. Using immunoSEQ multiplex PCR, the repertoire was profiled, and TCRdb retains in-frame clones only, with some absent. The data contain 600,000 to 700,000 clones, approximately 73% of them singletons. Sequencing was performed on memory CD4+ T cells sorted from blood. Subset in this sample: CD45RA-negative fraction. The receptor source for this set is a woman between 25 and 40 years old in good health.

In this sample, this clone turned up once. This rearrangement joins TRBV11-3 to TRBJ2-2; 12 bases align to TRBD2. Germline CDR1 and CDR2: SGHNT and YENEEA. With 3 bases clipped from V and 7 bases from J, the junction kept 3 bases outside the gene matches. The CDR3 is 15 residues long. CDR3 amino acids: CASSLTSGSGGELFF. CDR3 in DNA: TGTGCCAGCAGCTTGACTAGCGGGAGTGGCGGGGAGCTGTTTTTT.

This clone has just one count. The gene calls are TRBV6-5 and TRBJ1-2, with D possibly being TRBD1 (6 bases). Between the trimmed V and J ends, which lost 4 bases and 2 bases, there was a span of 14 bases. The CDR3 runs 15 residues. Germline CDR1 MNHEY, CDR2 SVGAGI. The CDR3, as DNA: TGTGCCAGCAGTTCTCGGAGGGGGGGCAACTATGGCTACACCTTC. Protein: CASSSRRGGNYGYTF.

The CDR3 nucleotides read TGTGCCAGCAGGAGGCAGGGAAACACCGGGGAGCTGTTTTTT. Translation: CASRRQGNTGELFF. V gene TRBV27 combines with J gene TRBJ2-2; TRBD1 might be the D (5 bases). The germline V gene has CDR1 MNHEY and CDR2 SMNVEV (reference sequence). Trimming shortened V by 6 bases and J by 2 bases, and 10 bases separated the two germline ends. The CDR3 covers 14 residues.

The chain recombines TRBV7-9 with TRBJ1-2; TRBD1 matches at 10 bases. The CDR3 is 15 amino acids. Germline V gene sequence: CDR1 SEHNR, CDR2 FQNEAQ (reference sequence). V trimming: 4 bases; J trimming: 4 bases; junction bases outside the gene matches: 6. This CDR3 is CASSYQDRGLYGYTF. The CDR3 DNA reads TGTGCCAGCAGCTACCAAGACAGGGGGCTCTATGGCTACACCTTC. The complete variable domain, with remaining parts taken from reference TRBV7-9 and TRBJ1-2, reads DTGVSQNPRHKITKRGQNVTFRCDPISEHNRLYWYRQTLGQGPEFLTYFQNEAQLEKSRLLSDRFSAERPKGSFSTLEIQRTEQGDSAMYLCASSYQDRGLYGYTFGSGTRLTVV.

The chain links TRBV7-9 to TRBJ1-2; no firm D call. V lost 3 bases, J lost 8 bases, and 10 bases lay in between. Germline values: CDR1 SEHNR, CDR2 FQNEAQ (reference sequence). The CDR3 spans 12 residues. CDR3: CASSFNHGGYTF. CDR3 bases: TGTGCCAGCAGCTTCAATCATGGAGGCTACACCTTC.

The V call is TRBV6-1, the J call TRBJ2-7, with a weak D call TRBD2 (6 bases). The germline V and J ends were trimmed by 6 bases and 3 bases, with 18 bases remaining between them. CDR1 and CDR2 from the germline V gene are MNHNS and SASEGT. This CDR3 is built from 15 residues. The CDR3 spells CASREGTGIDYEQYF. The CDR3 DNA reads as TGTGCCAGCAGGGAGGGGACCGGGATCGACTACGAGCAGTACTTC.

The chain couples TRBV5-1 to TRBJ2-7; a possible D gene is TRBD1 (5 bases). The CDR3 is 14 amino acids. Germline V lookup: CDR1 SGHRS, CDR2 YFSETQ. The V and J ends lost 2 bases and 5 bases respectively, with 14 bases between them. In DNA, the CDR3 is TGCGCCAGCAGCTTCGCCCAGGGTACCCACGAGCAGTACTTC. The encoded protein is CASSFAQGTHEQYF.

The CDR3 here is CATSRGGYRGTGELFF. The DNA of the CDR3 is TGTGCCACCAGCAGAGGGGGTTATCGTGGCACCGGGGAGCTGTTTTTT. The chain combines TRBV15 with TRBJ2-2; no definite D call. Trimming shortened V by 1 base and J by 4 bases, and 13 bases separated the two germline ends. The CDR3 spans 16 residues. Germline CDR1 is LNHNV and CDR2 is YYDKDF (reference sequence).

J is TRBJ2-2 and V is TRBV18; D is uncertain. The CDR3 extends over 15 amino acids. Germline lookup yields CDR1 KGHSH and CDR2 LQKENI. The V end lost 3 bases, the J end lost 4 bases, and 12 bases lay between the germline ends. Here the CDR3 reads CASSPSTYFTGELFF. CDR3 nucleotide sequence: TGTGCCAGCTCACCTTCGACCTACTTCACCGGGGAGCTGTTTTTT.

The chain has TRBV9 and TRBJ2-2, with 14 positions matching TRBD2. This CDR3 spans 16 amino acids. CDR1 is SGDLS, CDR2 YYNGEE, per germline. V lost 3 bases to trimming and J lost 3 bases; unmatched junction nucleotides: 1. The CDR3 DNA sequence: TGTGCCAGCAGCGCGGGACTAGCGGGGGACACCGGGGAGCTGTTTTTT. This translates into CASSAGLAGDTGELFF.

J is TRBJ1-5 and V is TRBV5-8; D not resolved. CDR1 and CDR2 (germline): SGHTS, YDEGEE. The V end lost 3 bases, the J end lost 0 bases, and 16 bases lay between the germline ends. CDR3 length: 17 residues. The CDR3 sequence is CASSSVIRSDSNQPQHF. The CDR3 nucleotides read TGTGCCAGCAGCTCGGTGATCCGGAGTGATAGCAATCAGCCCCAGCATTTT. The full variable domain, its missing parts supplied by reference TRBV5-8 and TRBJ1-5, is EAGVTQSPTHLIKTRGQQATLRCSPISGHTSVYWYQQALGLGLQFLLWYDEGEERNRGNFPPRFSGRQFPNYSSELNVNALELEDSALYLCASSSVIRSDSNQPQHFGDGTRLSIL.

J is TRBJ1-2 and V is TRBV7-9; 8 bases agree with TRBD1. This CDR3 has 13 amino acids. Trimming cost V 5 bases and J 6 bases; bases outside gene matches: 5. Germline CDR1 SEHNR, CDR2 FQNEAQ (reference sequence). CDR3: CASSQTGAHGYTF. CDR3 bases: TGTGCCAGCAGCCAGACAGGGGCGCATGGCTACACCTTC.

In this sample, this clone turned up a few times. Here the CDR3 reads CASSSGQGAYEQYF. The CDR3 nucleotides read TGTGCCAGCAGTTCGGGACAGGGGGCCTACGAGCAGTACTTC. V gene TRBV2 combines with J gene TRBJ2-7; TRBD1 matches 11 bases. J was trimmed by 2 bases and V by 5 bases; bases with no gene match: 2. The V gene's germline CDR1 is SNHLY and CDR2 FYNNEI. This CDR3 is built from 14 residues.

The table lists this clone with a few counts. The rearrangement joins TRBV14 to TRBJ2-7; D unclear. With 0 bases removed from V and 2 bases from J, the gap between germline ends came to 5 bases. The CDR3 spans 13 residues. Germline V CDR1 and CDR2: SGHDN, FVKESK. The CDR3 spells CASSQDPPYEQYF. The CDR3 DNA reads TGTGCCAGCAGCCAAGATCCACCCTACGAGCAGTACTTC.

This clone is medium-sized in the sample. Different DNA sequences within this sample yield the same CDR3. The chain's CDR3 is CASTNTDTQYF. The CDR3 DNA follows: TGCGCCAGCACCAACACAGATACGCAGTATTTT. This rearrangement joins TRBV5-1 to TRBJ2-3; D not certain. Germline V gene data show CDR1 as SGHRS and CDR2 as YFSETQ. CDR3 size: 11 residues. The germline V and J ends were trimmed by 6 bases and 2 bases, with 4 bases remaining between them. Based on the CDR3 plus reference TRBV5-1 and TRBJ2-3, the full variable domain is KAGVTQTPRYLIKTRGQQVTLSCSPISGHRSVSWYQQTPGQGLQFLFEYFSETQRNKGNFPGRFSGRQFSNSRSEMNVSTLELGDSALYLCASTNTDTQYFGPGTRLTVL.

V and J are TRBV6-1 and TRBJ1-1; perhaps TRBD1 as D (5 bases). Germline V CDR1 and CDR2: MNHNS, SASEGT. Trimming took 6 bases from V and 4 from J, leaving 15 bases between them. The CDR3 sequence is 14 residues long. CDR3 DNA: TGTGCCAGCAGAGGCGTGGGGGAGGTCACTGAAGCTTTCTTT. It codes for CASRGVGEVTEAFF.

This clone was observed a few times. The same CDR3 is also encoded by other DNA sequences in this sample. The CDR3 DNA is TGTGCCAGCAGCTTACGCCGGGGATCGAACACCGGGGAGCTGTTTTTT. As protein: CASSLRRGSNTGELFF. The chain employs TRBV7-2 and TRBJ2-2; perhaps TRBD2 as D (5 bases). Trimming removed 2 bases from V and 0 bases from J, with 10 bases in between. The germline CDR1 and CDR2 sequences are SGHTA and FQGNSA. The CDR3 spans 16 residues.